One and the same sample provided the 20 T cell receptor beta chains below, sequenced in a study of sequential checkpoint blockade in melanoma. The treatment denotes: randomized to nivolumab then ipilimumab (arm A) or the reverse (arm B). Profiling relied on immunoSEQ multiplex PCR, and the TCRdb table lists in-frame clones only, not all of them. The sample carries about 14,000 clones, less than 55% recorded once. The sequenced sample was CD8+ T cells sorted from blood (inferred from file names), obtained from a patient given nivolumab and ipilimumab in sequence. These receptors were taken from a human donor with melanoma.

The CDR3 DNA reads TGTGCCAGCAGCGATTGGGGACAGCTCAATCAGCCCCAGCATTTT. Translation: CASSDWGQLNQPQHF. J is TRBJ1-5 and V is TRBV7-8; 7 bases align to TRBD1. Germline values: CDR1 SGHVS, CDR2 FQNEAQ. Trimming cost V 5 bases and J 3 bases; bases outside gene matches: 7. This CDR3 spans 15 amino acids.

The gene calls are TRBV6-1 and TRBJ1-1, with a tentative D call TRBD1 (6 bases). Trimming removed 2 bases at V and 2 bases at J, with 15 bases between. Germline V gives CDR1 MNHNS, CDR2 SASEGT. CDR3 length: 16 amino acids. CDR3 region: CASSELVGATNTEAFF. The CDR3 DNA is TGTGCCAGCAGTGAACTTGTGGGGGCGACTAACACTGAAGCTTTCTTT.

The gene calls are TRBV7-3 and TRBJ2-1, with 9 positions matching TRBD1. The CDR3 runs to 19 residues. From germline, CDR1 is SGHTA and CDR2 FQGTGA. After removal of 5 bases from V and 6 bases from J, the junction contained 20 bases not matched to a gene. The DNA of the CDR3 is TGTGCCAGCAGCCCCCCGGTCGTCGGGGACAGGGTAATAGGCAATGAGCAGTTCTTC. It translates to CASSPPVVGDRVIGNEQFF.

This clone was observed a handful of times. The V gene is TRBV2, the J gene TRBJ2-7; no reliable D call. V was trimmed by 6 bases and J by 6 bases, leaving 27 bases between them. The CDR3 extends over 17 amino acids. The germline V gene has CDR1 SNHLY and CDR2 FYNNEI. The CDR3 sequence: CASSQRGNIPSRGEQYF. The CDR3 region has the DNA TGTGCCAGCAGCCAGAGAGGAAACATCCCAAGTCGAGGCGAGCAGTACTTC.

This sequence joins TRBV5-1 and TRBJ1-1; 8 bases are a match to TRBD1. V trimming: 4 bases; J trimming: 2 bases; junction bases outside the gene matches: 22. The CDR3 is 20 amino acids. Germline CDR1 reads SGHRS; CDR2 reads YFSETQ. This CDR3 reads CASSQLKNVRQGLSNTEAFF. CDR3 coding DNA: TGCGCCAGCAGCCAACTCAAAAACGTACGACAGGGGTTGAGTAACACTGAAGCTTTCTTT.

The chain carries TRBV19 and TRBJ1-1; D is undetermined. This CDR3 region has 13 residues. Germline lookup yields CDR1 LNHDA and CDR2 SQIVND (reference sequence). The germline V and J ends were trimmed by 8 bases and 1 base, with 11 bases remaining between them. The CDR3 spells CASHRRGNTEAFF. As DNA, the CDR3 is TGTGCCAGTCACCGTCGAGGGAACACTGAAGCTTTCTTT.

CDR3 residues: CASISGQGTDTQYF. The CDR3 nucleotides read TGTGCCAGCATCTCGGGACAGGGGACAGATACGCAGTATTTT. The chain employs TRBV2 and TRBJ2-3; 10 bases match TRBD1. From germline, CDR1 is SNHLY and CDR2 FYNNEI. The CDR3 runs to 14 residues. Losses at the gene ends were 7 bases for V and 3 bases for J; bases not matched to a gene: 4.

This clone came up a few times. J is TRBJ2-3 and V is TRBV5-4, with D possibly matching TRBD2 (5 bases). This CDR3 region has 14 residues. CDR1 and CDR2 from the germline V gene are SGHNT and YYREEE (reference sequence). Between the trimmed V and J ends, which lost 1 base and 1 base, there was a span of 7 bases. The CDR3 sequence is CASSLFGGTDTQYF. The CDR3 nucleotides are TGTGCCAGCAGCTTGTTCGGGGGCACAGATACGCAGTATTTT.

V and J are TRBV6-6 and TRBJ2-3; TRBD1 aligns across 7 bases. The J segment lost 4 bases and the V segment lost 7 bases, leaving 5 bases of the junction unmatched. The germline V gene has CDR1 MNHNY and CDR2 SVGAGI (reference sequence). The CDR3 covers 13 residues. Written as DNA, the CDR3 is TGTGCCAGCACCGACAGGGTCCCAGATACGCAGTATTTT. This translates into CASTDRVPDTQYF.

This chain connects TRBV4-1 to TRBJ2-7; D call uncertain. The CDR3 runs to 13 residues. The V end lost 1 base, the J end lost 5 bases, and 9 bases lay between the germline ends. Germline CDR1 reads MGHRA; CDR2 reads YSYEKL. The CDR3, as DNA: TGCGCCAGCAGCCAAGTCGGTGGTGACGAGCAGTACTTC. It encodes CASSQVGGDEQYF.

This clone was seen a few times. The CDR3 sequence is CASSQEGAFRADGYTF. CDR3 coding DNA: TGCGCCAGCAGCCAAGAAGGTGCCTTCAGGGCTGATGGCTACACCTTC. V usage is TRBV4-1 and J usage is TRBJ1-2; D might be TRBD1 (5 bases). The CDR3 sequence is 16 residues long. V lost 0 bases, J lost 6 bases, and 17 bases lay in between. CDR1 and CDR2 from the germline V gene are MGHRA and YSYEKL.

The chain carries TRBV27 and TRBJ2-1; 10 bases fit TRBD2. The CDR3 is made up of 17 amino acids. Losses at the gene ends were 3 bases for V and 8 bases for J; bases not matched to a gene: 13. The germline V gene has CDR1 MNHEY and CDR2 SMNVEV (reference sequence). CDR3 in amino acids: CASSFLGLAGVGDEQFF. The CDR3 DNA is TGTGCCAGCAGTTTTTTGGGCCTAGCGGGAGTCGGGGATGAGCAGTTCTTC.

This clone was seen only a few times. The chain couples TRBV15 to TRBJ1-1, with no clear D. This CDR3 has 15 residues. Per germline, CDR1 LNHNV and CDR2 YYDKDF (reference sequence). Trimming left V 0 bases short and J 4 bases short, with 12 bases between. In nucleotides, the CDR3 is TGTGCCACCAGCAGAGATACTGGGAGTTTCACTGAAGCTTTCTTT. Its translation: CATSRDTGSFTEAFF.

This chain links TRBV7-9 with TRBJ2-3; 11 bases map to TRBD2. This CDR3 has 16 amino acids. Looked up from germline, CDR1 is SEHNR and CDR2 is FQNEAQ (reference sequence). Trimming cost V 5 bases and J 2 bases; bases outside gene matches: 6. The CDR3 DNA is TGTGCCAGCAGCACGACTAGCGGGGAGGCCACAGATACGCAGTATTTT. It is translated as CASSTTSGEATDTQYF.

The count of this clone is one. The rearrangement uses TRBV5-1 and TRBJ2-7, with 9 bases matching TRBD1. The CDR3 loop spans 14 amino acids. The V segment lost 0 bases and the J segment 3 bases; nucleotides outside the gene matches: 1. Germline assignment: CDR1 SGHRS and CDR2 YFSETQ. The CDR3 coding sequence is TGCGCCAGCAGCTTGGGACAGGGGGGCTACGAGCAGTACTTC. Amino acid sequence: CASSLGQGGYEQYF. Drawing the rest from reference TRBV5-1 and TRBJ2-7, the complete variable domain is KAGVTQTPRYLIKTRGQQVTLSCSPISGHRSVSWYQQTPGQGLQFLFEYFSETQRNKGNFPGRFSGRQFSNSRSEMNVSTLELGDSALYLCASSLGQGGYEQYFGPGTRLTVT.

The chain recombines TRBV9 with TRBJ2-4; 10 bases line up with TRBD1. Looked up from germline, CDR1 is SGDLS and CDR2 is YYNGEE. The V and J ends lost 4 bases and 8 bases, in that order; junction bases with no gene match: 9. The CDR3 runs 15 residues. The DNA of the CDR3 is TGTGCCAGCAGCCGAGGGGACAGGGGCGGGGACATTCAGTACTTC. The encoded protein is CASSRGDRGGDIQYF.

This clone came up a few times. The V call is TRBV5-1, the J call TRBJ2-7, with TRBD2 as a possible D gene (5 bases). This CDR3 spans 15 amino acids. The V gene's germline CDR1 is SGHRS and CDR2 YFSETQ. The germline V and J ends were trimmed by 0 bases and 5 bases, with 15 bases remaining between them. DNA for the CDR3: TGCGCCAGCAGCTTGGGGGTTCTACCGAGGGACGAGCAGTACTTC. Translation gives CASSLGVLPRDEQYF.

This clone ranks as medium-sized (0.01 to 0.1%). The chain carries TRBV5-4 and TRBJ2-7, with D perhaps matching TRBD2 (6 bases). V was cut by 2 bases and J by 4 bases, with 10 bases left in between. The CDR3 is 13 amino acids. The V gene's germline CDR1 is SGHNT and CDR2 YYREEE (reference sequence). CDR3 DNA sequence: TGTGCCAGCAGCTTTGGGGGGACTTACGAGCAGTACTTC. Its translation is CASSFGGTYEQYF.

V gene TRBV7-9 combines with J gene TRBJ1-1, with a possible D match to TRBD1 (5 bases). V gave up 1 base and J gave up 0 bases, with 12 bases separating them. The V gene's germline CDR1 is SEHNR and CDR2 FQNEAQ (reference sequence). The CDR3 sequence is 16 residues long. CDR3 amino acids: CASSLVGHSMNTEAFF. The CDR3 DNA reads TGTGCCAGCAGCTTAGTTGGACATAGTATGAACACTGAAGCTTTCTTT.

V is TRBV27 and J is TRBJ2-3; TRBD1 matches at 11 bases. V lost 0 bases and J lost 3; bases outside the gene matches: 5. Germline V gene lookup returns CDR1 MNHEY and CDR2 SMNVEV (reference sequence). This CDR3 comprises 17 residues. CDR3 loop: CASSLSRTGGITDTQYF. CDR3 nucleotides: TGTGCCAGCAGTTTATCACGGACAGGGGGCATTACAGATACGCAGTATTTT.